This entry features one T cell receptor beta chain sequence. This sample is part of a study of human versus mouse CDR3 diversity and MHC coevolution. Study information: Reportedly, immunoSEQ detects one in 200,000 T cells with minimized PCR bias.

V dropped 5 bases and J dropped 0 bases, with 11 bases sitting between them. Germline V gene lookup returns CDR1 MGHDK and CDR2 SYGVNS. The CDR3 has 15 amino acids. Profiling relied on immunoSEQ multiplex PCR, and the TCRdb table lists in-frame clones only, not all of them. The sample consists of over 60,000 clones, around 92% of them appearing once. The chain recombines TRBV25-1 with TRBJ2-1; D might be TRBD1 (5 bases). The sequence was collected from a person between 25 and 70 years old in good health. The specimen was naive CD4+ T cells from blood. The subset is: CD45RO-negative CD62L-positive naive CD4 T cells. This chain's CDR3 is CASSNTGSSYNEQFF. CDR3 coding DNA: TGTGCCAGCAGTAATACAGGAAGCTCCTACAATGAGCAGTTCTTC.